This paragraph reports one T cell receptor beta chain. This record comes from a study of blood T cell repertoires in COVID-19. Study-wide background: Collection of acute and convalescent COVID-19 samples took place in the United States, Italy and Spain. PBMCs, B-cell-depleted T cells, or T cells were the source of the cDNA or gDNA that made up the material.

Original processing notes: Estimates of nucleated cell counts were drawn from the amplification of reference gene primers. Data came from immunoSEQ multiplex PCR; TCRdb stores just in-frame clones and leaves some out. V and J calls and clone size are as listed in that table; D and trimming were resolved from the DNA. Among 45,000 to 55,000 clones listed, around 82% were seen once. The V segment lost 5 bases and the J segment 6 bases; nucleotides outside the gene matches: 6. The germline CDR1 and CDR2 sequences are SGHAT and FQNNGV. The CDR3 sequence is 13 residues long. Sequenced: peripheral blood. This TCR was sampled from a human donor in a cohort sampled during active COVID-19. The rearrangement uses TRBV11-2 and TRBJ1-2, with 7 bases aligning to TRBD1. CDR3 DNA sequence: TGTGCCAGCAGCGCTCAGGACAGGCATGGCTACACCTTC. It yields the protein CASSAQDRHGYTF.